The present T cell receptor beta chain was sequenced within a study of T cell responses to AZD1222 COVID-19 vaccine. Assay used: immunoSEQ multiplex PCR; TCRdb lists only in-frame clones, some missing. Of about 160,000 clones in the sample, approximately 94% were seen once. Details on this clone: Antigen specificity is unknown.

Overall study findings and caveats: The repertoires were collected only after the peak T cell response.

Trimming cost V 6 bases and J 5 bases, with 8 bases left between them. CDR1 is MNHEY, CDR2 SMNVEV, per germline (reference sequence). There are 11 residues in the CDR3. This sequence originates from an adult who received the AZD1222 COVID-19 vaccine. The chain employs TRBV27 and TRBJ2-7; D remains unclear. The input for sequencing was peripheral blood, taken 28 days after the second AZD1222 dose. The CDR3 loop reads CASRTGHEQYF. The CDR3 nucleotides read TGTGCCAGCAGGACGGGCCACGAGCAGTACTTC.